This T cell receptor beta chain comes out of a study of blood T cell repertoires in COVID-19. The overall study: Both acute and convalescent COVID-19 samples were obtained from the United States, Italy and Spain. The analysed material was cDNA or gDNA that came from T cells, B-cell-depleted T cells, or PBMCs.

In germline, CDR1 is MNHEY, CDR2 SVGAGI. There are 15 residues in the CDR3. V shed 7 bases and J shed 0 bases, with 10 bases lying between them. How the authors handled the data: Nucleated cell counts were estimated from reference gene primer amplification. Clones were read by immunoSEQ multiplex PCR, and TCRdb kept only the in-frame ones, dropping some. For V, J and clone size, that table is used; D and trimming come from the DNA. The sample contains about 69,000 clones, more than 85% of which appear only once. The chain is built from TRBV6-5 and TRBJ1-6; a weak D match, TRBD1 (5 bases). The sequence was collected from a woman aged 60-75 years with active COVID-19. Specimen: peripheral blood. This CDR3 is CASMSQGSYNSPLHF. In DNA, the CDR3 is TGTGCCAGCATGTCGCAGGGCTCCTATAATTCACCCCTCCACTTT.